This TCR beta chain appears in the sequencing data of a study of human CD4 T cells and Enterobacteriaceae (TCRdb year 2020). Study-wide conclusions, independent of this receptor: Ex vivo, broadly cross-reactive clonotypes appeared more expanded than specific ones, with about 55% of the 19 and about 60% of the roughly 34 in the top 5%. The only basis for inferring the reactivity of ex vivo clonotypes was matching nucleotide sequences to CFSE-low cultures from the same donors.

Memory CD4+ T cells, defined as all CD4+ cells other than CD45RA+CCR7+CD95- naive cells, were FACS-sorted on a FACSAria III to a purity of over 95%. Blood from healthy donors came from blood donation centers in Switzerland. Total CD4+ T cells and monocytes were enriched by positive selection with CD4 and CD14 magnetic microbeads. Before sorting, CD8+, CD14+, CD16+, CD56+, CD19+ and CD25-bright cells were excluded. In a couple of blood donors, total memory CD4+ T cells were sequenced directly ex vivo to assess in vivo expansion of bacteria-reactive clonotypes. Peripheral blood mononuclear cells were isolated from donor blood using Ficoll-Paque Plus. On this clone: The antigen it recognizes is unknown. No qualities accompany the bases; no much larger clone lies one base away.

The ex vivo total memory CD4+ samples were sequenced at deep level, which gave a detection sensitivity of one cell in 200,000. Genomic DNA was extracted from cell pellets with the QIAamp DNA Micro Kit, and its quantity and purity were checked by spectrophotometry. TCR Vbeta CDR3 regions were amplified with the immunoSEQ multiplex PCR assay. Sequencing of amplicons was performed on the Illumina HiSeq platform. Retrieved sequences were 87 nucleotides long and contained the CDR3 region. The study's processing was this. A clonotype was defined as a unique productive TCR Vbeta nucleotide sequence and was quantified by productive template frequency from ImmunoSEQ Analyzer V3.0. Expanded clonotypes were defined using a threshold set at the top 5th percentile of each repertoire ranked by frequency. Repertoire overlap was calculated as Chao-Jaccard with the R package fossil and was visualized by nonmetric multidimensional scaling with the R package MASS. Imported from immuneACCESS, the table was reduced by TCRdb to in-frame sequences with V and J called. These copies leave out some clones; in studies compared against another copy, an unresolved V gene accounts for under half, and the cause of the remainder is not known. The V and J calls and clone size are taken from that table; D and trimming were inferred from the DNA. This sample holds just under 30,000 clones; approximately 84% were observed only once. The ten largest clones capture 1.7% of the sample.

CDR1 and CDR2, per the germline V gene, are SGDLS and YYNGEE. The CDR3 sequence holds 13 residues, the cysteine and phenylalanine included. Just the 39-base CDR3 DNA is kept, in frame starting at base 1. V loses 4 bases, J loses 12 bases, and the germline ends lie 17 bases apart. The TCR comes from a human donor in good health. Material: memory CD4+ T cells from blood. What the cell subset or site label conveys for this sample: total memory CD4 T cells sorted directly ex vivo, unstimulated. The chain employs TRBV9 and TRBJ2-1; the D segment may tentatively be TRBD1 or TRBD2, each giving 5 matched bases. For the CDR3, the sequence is CASSPELGVSQFF. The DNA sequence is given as TGTGCCAGCAGCCCCGAGTTGGGGGTATCGCAGTTCTTC.